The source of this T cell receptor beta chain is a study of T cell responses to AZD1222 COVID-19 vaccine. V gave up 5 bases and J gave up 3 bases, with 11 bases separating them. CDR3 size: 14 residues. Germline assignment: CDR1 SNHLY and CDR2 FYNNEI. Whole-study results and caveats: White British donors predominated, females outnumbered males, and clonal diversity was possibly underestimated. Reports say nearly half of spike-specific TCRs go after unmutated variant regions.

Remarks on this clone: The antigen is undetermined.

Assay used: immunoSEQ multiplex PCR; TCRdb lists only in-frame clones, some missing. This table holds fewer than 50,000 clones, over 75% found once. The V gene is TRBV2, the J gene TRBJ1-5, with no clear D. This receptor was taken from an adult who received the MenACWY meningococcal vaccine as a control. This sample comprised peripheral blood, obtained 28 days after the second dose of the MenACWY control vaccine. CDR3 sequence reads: CASSQSRTNQPQHF. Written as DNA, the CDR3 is TGTGCCAGCAGTCAATCCAGGACCAATCAGCCCCAGCATTTT.